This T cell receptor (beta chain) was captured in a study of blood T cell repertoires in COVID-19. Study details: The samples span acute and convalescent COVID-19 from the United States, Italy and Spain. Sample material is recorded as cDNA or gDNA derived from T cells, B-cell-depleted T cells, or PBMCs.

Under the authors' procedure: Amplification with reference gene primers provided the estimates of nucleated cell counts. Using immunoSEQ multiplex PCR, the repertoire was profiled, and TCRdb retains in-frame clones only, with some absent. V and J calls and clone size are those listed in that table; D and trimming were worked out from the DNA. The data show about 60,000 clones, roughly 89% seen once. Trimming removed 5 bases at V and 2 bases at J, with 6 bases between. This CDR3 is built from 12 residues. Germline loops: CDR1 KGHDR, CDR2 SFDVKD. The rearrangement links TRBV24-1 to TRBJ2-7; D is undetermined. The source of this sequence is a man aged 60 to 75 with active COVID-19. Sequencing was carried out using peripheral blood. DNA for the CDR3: TGTGCCACCAGTGCCGGAGCCTACGAGCAGTACTTC. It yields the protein CATSAGAYEQYF.